The next 5 T cell receptor beta chains were all read from a single sample in a study of cytomegalovirus exposure and HLA in healthy donors. Sequencing used immunoSEQ multiplex PCR; TCRdb keeps in-frame clones, though not all of them. The sample includes 300,000 to 350,000 clones, around 90% of them seen just once. Sequencing used PBMCs. These receptors were collected from a man aged 25 to 40 in good health and CMV-seronegative.

This sequence joins TRBV7-2 and TRBJ1-1, with TRBD1 as a possible D gene (6 bases). V was clipped by 5 bases and J by 4 bases, with 17 bases between them. The CDR3 loop spans 15 amino acids. The V gene's germline CDR1 is SGHTA and CDR2 FQGNSA. CDR3 in DNA: TGTGCCAGCAGCCCTCAGCGGGGGCGGATCACTGAAGCTTTCTTT. Encoded protein: CASSPQRGRITEAFF.

This clone was seen a single time. V gene TRBV11-2 combines with J gene TRBJ2-1; D might be TRBD1 (6 bases). The V gene lost 5 bases and the J gene lost 6 bases, with 20 bases spanning the gap. The V gene's germline CDR1 is SGHAT and CDR2 FQNNGV. The CDR3 sequence is 16 residues long. The CDR3 loop is CASSTRQAALGNEQFF. As DNA, the CDR3 is TGTGCCAGCAGCACCCGACAGGCCGCTTTAGGCAATGAGCAGTTCTTC.

V gene TRBV5-6 combines with J gene TRBJ2-7, with 9 bases that match TRBD1. V lost 0 bases and J lost 2; bases outside the gene matches: 6. CDR3 size: 16 residues. The germline CDR1 and CDR2 sequences are SGHDT and YYEEEE. CDR3: CASSLGTGQGTYEQYF. The CDR3 DNA reads TGTGCCAGCAGCTTGGGGACGGGACAGGGCACCTACGAGCAGTACTTC.

This chain uses TRBV11-2 with TRBJ2-5; 11 nucleotides align to TRBD1. The CDR3 runs to 15 residues. Unmatched junction bases numbered 7, after V lost 5 bases and J lost 5 bases. The germline V gene encodes CDR1 SGHAT and CDR2 FQNNGV. DNA of the CDR3: TGTGCCAGCAGCCTACCGGGACAGGGGGGGGAGACCCAGTACTTC. It encodes CASSLPGQGGETQYF. Full variable domain (missing parts from reference TRBV11-2 and TRBJ2-5): EAGVAQSPRYKIIEKRQSVAFWCNPISGHATLYWYQQILGQGPKLLIQFQNNGVVDDSQLPKDRFSAERLKGVDSTLKIQPAKLEDSAVYLCASSLPGQGGETQYFGPGTRLLVL.

Concerning this clone: Additional DNA sequences in this sample encode the identical CDR3. CDR3 bases: TGTGCCTGGAGTGTCGGGACAGGGGCTTACGAGCAGTACTTC. Amino acid sequence: CAWSVGTGAYEQYF. The V call is TRBV30, the J call TRBJ2-7, with 10 positions matching TRBD1. CDR1 and CDR2 (germline): GTSNPN, SVGIG (reference sequence). The CDR3 runs 14 residues. Losses at the gene ends were 0 bases for V and 4 bases for J; bases not matched to a gene: 3. Filled out from reference TRBV30 and TRBJ2-7, the complete variable domain reads SQTIHQWPATLVQPVGSPLSLECTVEGTSNPNLYWYRQAAGRGLQLLFYSVGIGQISSEVPQNLSASRPQDRQFILSSKKLLLSDSGFYLCAWSVGTGAYEQYFGPGTRLTVT.